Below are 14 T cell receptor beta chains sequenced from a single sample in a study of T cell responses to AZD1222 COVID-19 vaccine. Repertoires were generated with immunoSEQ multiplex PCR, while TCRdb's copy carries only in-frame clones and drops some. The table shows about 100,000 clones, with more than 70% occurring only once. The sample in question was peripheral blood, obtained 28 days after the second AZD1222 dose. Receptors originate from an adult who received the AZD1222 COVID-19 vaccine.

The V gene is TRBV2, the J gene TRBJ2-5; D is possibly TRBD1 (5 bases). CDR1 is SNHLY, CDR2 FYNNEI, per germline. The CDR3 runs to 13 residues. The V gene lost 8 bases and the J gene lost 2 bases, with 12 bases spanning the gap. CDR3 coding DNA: TGTGCCAGCGGGTGGGGCAGACAAGAGACCCAGTACTTC. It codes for CASGWGRQETQYF.

The CDR3, as DNA: TGTGCCAGCAGCCAACAAGGGCAAAAACTGTTTTTT. Its protein is CASSQQGQKLFF. The chain is built from TRBV13 and TRBJ1-4; D is uncertain. Germline loops: CDR1 PRHDT, CDR2 FYEKMQ (reference sequence). V was cut by 5 bases and J by 9 bases, with 10 bases left in between. CDR3 length: 12 amino acids.

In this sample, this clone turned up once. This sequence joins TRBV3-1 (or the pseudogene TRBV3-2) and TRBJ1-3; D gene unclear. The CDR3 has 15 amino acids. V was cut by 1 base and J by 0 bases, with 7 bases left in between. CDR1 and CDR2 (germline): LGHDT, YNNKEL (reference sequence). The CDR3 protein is CASSQGFYSGNTIYF. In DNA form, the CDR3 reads TGTGCCAGCAGCCAAGGATTCTACTCTGGAAACACCATATATTTT.

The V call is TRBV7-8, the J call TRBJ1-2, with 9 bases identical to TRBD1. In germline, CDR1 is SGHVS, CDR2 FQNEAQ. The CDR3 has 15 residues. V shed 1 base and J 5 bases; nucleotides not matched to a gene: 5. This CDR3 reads CASSLGQGGPYGYTF. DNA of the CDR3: TGTGCCAGCAGCTTAGGACAGGGGGGACCTTATGGCTACACCTTC. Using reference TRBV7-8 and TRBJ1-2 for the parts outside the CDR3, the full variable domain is GAGVSQSPRYKVAKRGQDVALRCDPISGHVSLFWYQQALGQGPEFLTYFQNEAQLDKSGLPSDRFFAERPEGSVSTLKIQRTQQEDSAVYLCASSLGQGGPYGYTFGSGTRLTVV.

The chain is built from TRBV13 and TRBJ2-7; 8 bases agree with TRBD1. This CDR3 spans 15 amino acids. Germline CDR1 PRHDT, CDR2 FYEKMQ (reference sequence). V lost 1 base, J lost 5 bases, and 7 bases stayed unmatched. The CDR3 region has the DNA TGTGCCAGCAGCTTAGCGGGCAGGGGGCGTAACGAGCAGTACTTC. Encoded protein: CASSLAGRGRNEQYF.

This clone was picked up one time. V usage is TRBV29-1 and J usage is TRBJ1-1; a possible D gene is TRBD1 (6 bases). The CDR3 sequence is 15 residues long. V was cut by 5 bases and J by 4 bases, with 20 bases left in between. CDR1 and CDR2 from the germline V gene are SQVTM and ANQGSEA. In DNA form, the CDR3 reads TGCAGCGTTTACAGGGACCTAGGTCGGGGCACTGAAGCTTTCTTT. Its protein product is CSVYRDLGRGTEAFF.

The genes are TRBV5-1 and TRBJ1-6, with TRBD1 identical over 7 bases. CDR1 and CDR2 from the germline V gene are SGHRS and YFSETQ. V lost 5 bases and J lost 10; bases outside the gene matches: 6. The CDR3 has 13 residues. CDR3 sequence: CASSQGVGSPLHF. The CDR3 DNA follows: TGCGCCAGCAGTCAGGGGGTCGGGTCACCCCTCCACTTT.

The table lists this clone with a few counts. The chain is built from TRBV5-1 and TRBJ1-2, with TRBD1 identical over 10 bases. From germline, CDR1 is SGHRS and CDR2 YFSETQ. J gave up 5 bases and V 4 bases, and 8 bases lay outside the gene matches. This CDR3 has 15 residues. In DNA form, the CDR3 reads TGCGCCAGCAGCCCACGGACAGGGGGGAATTATGGCTACACCTTC. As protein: CASSPRTGGNYGYTF.

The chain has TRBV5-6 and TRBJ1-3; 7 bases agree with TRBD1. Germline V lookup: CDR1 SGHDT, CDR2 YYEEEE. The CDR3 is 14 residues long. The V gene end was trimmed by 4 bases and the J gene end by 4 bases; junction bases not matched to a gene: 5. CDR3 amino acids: CASSQTGPGNTIYF. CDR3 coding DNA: TGTGCCAGCAGCCAGACAGGGCCCGGAAACACCATATATTTT.

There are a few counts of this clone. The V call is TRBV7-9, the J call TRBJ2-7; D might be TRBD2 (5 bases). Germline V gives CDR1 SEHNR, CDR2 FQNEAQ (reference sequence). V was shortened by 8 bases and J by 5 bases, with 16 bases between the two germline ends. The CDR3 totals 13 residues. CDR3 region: CASLPRDNDEQYF. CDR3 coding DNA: TGTGCCAGCCTCCCGAGGGATAACGACGAGCAGTACTTC. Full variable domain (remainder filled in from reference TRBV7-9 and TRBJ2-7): DTGVSQNPRHKITKRGQNVTFRCDPISEHNRLYWYRQTLGQGPEFLTYFQNEAQLEKSRLLSDRFSAERPKGSFSTLEIQRTEQGDSAMYLCASLPRDNDEQYFGPGTRLTVT.

Written as DNA, the CDR3 is TGTGCCAGTACCCCACAGGGACTACCCGGGGAGCTGTTTTTT. Encoded protein: CASTPQGLPGELFF. The chain employs TRBV19 and TRBJ2-2, with D possibly TRBD2 on 7 matching bases. Germline CDR1 and CDR2: LNHDA and SQIVND (reference sequence). V dropped 7 bases and J dropped 6 bases, with 15 bases sitting between them. The CDR3 contains 14 residues.

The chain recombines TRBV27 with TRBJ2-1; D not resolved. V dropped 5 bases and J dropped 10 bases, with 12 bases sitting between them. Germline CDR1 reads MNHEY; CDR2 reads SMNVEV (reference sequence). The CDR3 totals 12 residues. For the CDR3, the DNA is TGTGCCAGCAGTGCCGGACCCCGCGAGCAGTTCTTC. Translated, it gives CASSAGPREQFF.

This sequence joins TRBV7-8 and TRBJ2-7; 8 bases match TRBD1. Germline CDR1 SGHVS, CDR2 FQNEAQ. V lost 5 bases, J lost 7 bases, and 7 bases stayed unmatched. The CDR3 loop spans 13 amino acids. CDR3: CASSAGTGIEQYF. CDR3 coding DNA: TGTGCCAGCAGCGCAGGGACAGGCATTGAGCAGTACTTC.

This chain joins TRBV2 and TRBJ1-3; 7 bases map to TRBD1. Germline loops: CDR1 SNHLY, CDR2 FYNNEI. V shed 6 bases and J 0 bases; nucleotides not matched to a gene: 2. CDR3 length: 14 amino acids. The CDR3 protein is CASRDRTSGNTIYF. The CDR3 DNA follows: TGTGCCAGCAGGGACAGGACCTCTGGAAACACCATATATTTT.